The next 17 T cell receptor beta chains were all read from a single sample in a study of T cells after yellow fever vaccination. One entry per CDR3 protein results from TCRdb running MiXCR on the 5' RACE reads. The data contain hundreds of thousands of distinct CDR3 sequences, about 3.5% of them singletons. The sequences come from PBMCs, collected on the day of the yellow fever booster vaccination. The receptors here all came from a man aged 18 to 29 who received the YFV17D yellow fever vaccine.

This clonotype came up a few times. The rearrangement joins TRBV6-5 to TRBJ2-6, with D perhaps matching TRBD1 (6 bases). Germline loops: CDR1 MNHEY, CDR2 SVGAGI. The CDR3 spans 17 residues. Trimming removed 7 bases from V and 4 bases from J, with 20 bases in between. The CDR3 nucleotides read TGTGCCAGCACTAAGAGGGGCAGGGGTTCAGGGGCCAACGTCCTGACTTTC. Translating it yields CASTKRGRGSGANVLTF.

This clonotype was detected a few times. The chain recombines TRBV4-2 with TRBJ1-2, with D uncertain. Germline assignment: CDR1 LGHNA and CDR2 YNFKEQ. This CDR3 spans 15 amino acids. V gave up 2 bases and J gave up 8 bases, with 18 bases separating them. For the CDR3, the DNA is TGTGCCAGCAGCCAACCCGACACCTCCTACGACGGCTACACCTTC. Translation: CASSQPDTSYDGYTF.

This clonotype showed up just a few times. This sequence joins TRBV12-3 or TRBV12-4 and TRBJ1-2, with 7 bases aligning to TRBD1. The CDR3 sequence is 14 residues long. The J segment lost 0 bases and the V segment lost 7 bases, leaving 5 bases of the junction unmatched. In DNA form, the CDR3 reads TGTGCCAGCACCCCTGACAGGGCTAACTATGGCTACACCTTC. Translation: CASTPDRANYGYTF.

This clonotype was recorded many times. The CDR3 reads CASRPNRVEREKLFF. CDR3 DNA sequence: TGTGCCAGCAGGCCGAACAGGGTTGAGAGGGAAAAACTGTTTTTT. This rearrangement joins TRBV7-6 to TRBJ1-4; D is possibly TRBD1 (6 bases). The CDR3 is made up of 15 amino acids. Germline V gene sequence: CDR1 SGHVS, CDR2 FNYEAQ. V lost 6 bases, J lost 8 bases, and 19 bases lay in between.

This clonotype was observed a handful of times. This rearrangement joins TRBV29-1 to TRBJ2-2; unclear D gene. The CDR3 runs to 14 residues. Germline V gene sequence: CDR1 SQVTM, CDR2 ANQGSEA. V lost 4 bases and J 0 bases, leaving 9 bases between the germline ends. The CDR3 loop is CSVAVNANTGELFF. As DNA, the CDR3 is TGCAGCGTTGCCGTAAACGCGAACACCGGGGAGCTGTTTTTT.

This clonotype appeared a few times. The J gene is TRBJ1-3, the V gene TRBV4-1; D gene ambiguous. The CDR3 extends over 13 amino acids. V lost 2 bases, J lost 4 bases, and 6 bases lay in between. Germline lookup yields CDR1 MGHRA and CDR2 YSYEKL. The CDR3 protein is CASSQQVGNTIYF. Written as DNA, the CDR3 is TGCGCCAGCAGCCAACAAGTGGGAAACACCATATATTTT.

This clonotype was counted many times. V is TRBV28 and J is TRBJ2-5; 7 nucleotides agree with TRBD2. Germline-derived CDR1 and CDR2 are MDHEN and SYDVKM. CDR3 length equals 13 residues. The V segment lost 10 bases and the J segment 2 bases; nucleotides outside the gene matches: 7. The CDR3 bases are TGTGCCACCGGGGGGATCGATCAAGAGACCCAGTACTTC. This sequence encodes CATGGIDQETQYF.

This clonotype has just a few counts. The V call is TRBV4-1, the J call TRBJ1-1; maybe TRBD1 (5 bases). V was clipped by 3 bases and J by 7 bases, with 12 bases between them. CDR1 is MGHRA, CDR2 YSYEKL, per germline. This CDR3 comprises 13 residues. As DNA, the CDR3 is TGCGCCAGCAGCCACGGACAACTAAATGAAGCTTTCTTT. Its protein is CASSHGQLNEAFF.

The chain links TRBV4-1 to TRBJ2-7; perhaps D is TRBD1 or TRBD2 (5 bases each). The CDR3 loop spans 13 amino acids. Trimming removed 1 base at V and 3 bases at J, with 7 bases between. From germline, CDR1 is MGHRA and CDR2 YSYEKL. The CDR3 nucleotides read TGCGCCAGCAGCCAAGGAGGGGACTACGAGCAGTACTTC. It encodes CASSQGGDYEQYF.

This clonotype has ten or more counts. The chain employs TRBV7-2 and TRBJ1-5; 9 positions match TRBD1. This CDR3 has 14 residues. Germline lookup yields CDR1 SGHTA and CDR2 FQGNSA. V was clipped by 2 bases and J by 5 bases; unmatched bases: 1. In DNA form, the CDR3 reads TGTGCCAGCAGCTTATGGGACAGGGATCAGCCCCAGCATTTT. Amino acids: CASSLWDRDQPQHF.

The chain carries TRBV4-1 and TRBJ2-3; 8 nucleotides match TRBD1. J was trimmed by 4 bases and V by 3 bases; bases with no gene match: 9. This CDR3 is built from 16 residues. The germline V gene encodes CDR1 MGHRA and CDR2 YSYEKL. The CDR3, as DNA: TGCGCCAGCAGCCAGGCCAGGGGGCCAAGCCCAGATACGCAGTATTTT. Protein sequence: CASSQARGPSPDTQYF.

This clonotype was counted many times. The chain combines TRBV18 with TRBJ1-1; 7 nucleotides agree with TRBD1. The length of the CDR3 is 15 residues. CDR1 is KGHSH and CDR2 is LQKENI in the germline V gene. Trimming cost V 2 bases and J 2 bases; bases outside gene matches: 5. The CDR3 sequence: CASSPRQGKNTEAFF. In DNA form, the CDR3 reads TGTGCCAGCTCACCAAGACAGGGAAAAAACACTGAAGCTTTCTTT.

This chain uses TRBV7-2 with TRBJ2-2; D assignment may be TRBD1 or TRBD2 (5 bases each). V was shortened by 1 base and J by 1 base, with 10 bases between the two germline ends. The germline V gene encodes CDR1 SGHTA and CDR2 FQGNSA. The CDR3 runs 16 residues. The CDR3 here is CASSLGWGRNTGELFF. As DNA, the CDR3 is TGTGCCAGCAGCTTAGGTTGGGGGAGGAACACCGGGGAGCTGTTTTTT.

This clonotype was picked up many times. The V and J genes are TRBV5-1 and TRBJ1-1, with 7 bases lining up with TRBD1. The CDR3 sequence is 15 residues long. V was clipped by 2 bases and J by 4 bases; unmatched bases: 8. CDR1 is SGHRS and CDR2 is YFSETQ in the germline V gene. CDR3 in amino acids: CASSLSTGQATEAFF. CDR3 nucleotides: TGCGCCAGCAGCTTATCGACAGGGCAAGCCACTGAAGCTTTCTTT.

Many counts were recorded for this clonotype. The V call is TRBV27, the J call TRBJ1-2; D not certain. The CDR3 spans 13 residues. V was shortened by 0 bases and J by 8 bases, with 10 bases between the two germline ends. Per germline, CDR1 MNHEY and CDR2 SMNVEV (reference sequence). The chain's CDR3 is CASSLSSSGGYTF. The CDR3 DNA reads TGTGCCAGCAGTTTATCCTCGTCGGGCGGCTACACCTTC.

This clonotype appeared many times. The rearrangement links TRBV4-2 to TRBJ2-2; 10 bases map to TRBD2. This CDR3 has 16 amino acids. V lost 1 base, J lost 4 bases, and 3 bases stayed unmatched. CDR1 LGHNA and CDR2 YNFKEQ come from the germline V gene. The CDR3 DNA follows: TGTGCCAGCAGCCAAGGGACTAGCGGATCCACCGGGGAGCTGTTTTTT. Translating gives CASSQGTSGSTGELFF.

At least ten counts were recorded for this clonotype. The chain couples TRBV6-5 to TRBJ2-5, with D perhaps TRBD2 (5 bases). The CDR3 has 13 residues. CDR1 and CDR2 (germline): MNHEY, SVGAGI. With 7 bases removed from V and 5 bases from J, the gap between germline ends came to 14 bases. DNA of the CDR3: TGTGCCAGCAAAGCCCTACTAGGGGAGACCCAGTACTTC. The encoded protein is CASKALLGETQYF.